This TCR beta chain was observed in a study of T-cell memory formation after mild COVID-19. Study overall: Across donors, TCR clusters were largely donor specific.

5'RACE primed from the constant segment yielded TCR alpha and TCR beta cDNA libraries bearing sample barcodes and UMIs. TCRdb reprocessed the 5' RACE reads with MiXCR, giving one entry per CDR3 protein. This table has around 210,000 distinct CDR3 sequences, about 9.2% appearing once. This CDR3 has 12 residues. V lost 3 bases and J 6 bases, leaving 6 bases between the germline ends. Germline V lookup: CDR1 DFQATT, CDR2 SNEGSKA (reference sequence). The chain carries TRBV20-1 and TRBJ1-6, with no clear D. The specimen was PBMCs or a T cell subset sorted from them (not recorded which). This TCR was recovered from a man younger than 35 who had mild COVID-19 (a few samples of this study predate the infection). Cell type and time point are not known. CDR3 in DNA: TGCAGTGCTAGTGAGTCTAATTCACCCCTCCACTTT. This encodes CSASESNSPLHF.